These 14 T cell receptor beta chains originate from one sample sequenced in a study of T cells after yellow fever vaccination. TCRdb fed the 5' RACE reads into MiXCR, producing one record per CDR3 protein. The table has hundreds of thousands of distinct CDR3 sequences, roughly a sixth seen once. The input for sequencing was PBMCs, taken before the yellow fever booster vaccination. These receptor sequences come from a man aged 18 to 29 who received the YFV17D yellow fever vaccine.

This clonotype was recorded once. V and J are TRBV6-5 and TRBJ1-2, with 8 nucleotides matching TRBD1. CDR1 and CDR2 from the germline V gene are MNHEY and SVGAGI. The J segment lost 7 bases and the V segment lost 7 bases, leaving 17 bases of the junction unmatched. The CDR3 has 16 residues. This CDR3 is CASTRSGAQGASGYTF. CDR3 sequence (DNA): TGTGCCAGCACTCGAAGCGGGGCCCAGGGGGCTTCTGGCTACACCTTC.

This clonotype showed up just a few times. The genes are TRBV7-3 and TRBJ2-3; 8 bases map to TRBD2. The CDR3 extends over 15 amino acids. V lost 5 bases to trimming and J lost 5 bases; unmatched junction nucleotides: 9. Germline V gene sequence: CDR1 SGHTA, CDR2 FQGTGA. The CDR3 DNA sequence: TGTGCCAGCAGCCCGACGTCTAGCGGGCTAGATACGCAGTATTTT. Translating it yields CASSPTSSGLDTQYF.

The chain carries TRBV6-2 or TRBV6-3 and TRBJ2-1; D gene ambiguous. The ends were cut back, 5 bases at V and 7 bases at J, with 12 bases in the middle. Germline V gene lookup returns CDR1 MNHEY and CDR2 SVGEGT. The CDR3 is 13 amino acids. The CDR3 sequence is CASSAGVGNEQFF. In nucleotides, the CDR3 is TGTGCCAGCAGTGCCGGAGTCGGGAATGAGCAGTTCTTC.

This clonotype appeared a few times. The chain recombines TRBV9 with TRBJ1-1; unclear D gene. The ends were cut back, 0 bases at V and 4 bases at J, with 13 bases in the middle. The germline gives CDR1 SGDLS, CDR2 YYNGEE. This CDR3 contains 15 residues. CDR3 coding DNA: TGTGCCAGCAGCGTAGAGATAGGGAAGGGCACTGAAGCTTTCTTT. The encoded protein is CASSVEIGKGTEAFF.

This chain uses TRBV9 with TRBJ2-1; D perhaps matches TRBD2 (5 bases). The V gene lost 2 bases and the J gene lost 2 bases, with 8 bases spanning the gap. The CDR3 sequence is 14 residues long. Germline V gene sequence: CDR1 SGDLS, CDR2 YYNGEE. Here the CDR3 reads CASSVSGTYNEQFF. DNA for the CDR3: TGTGCCAGCAGCGTGTCCGGGACCTACAATGAGCAGTTCTTC.

This clonotype was found a few times. The chain employs TRBV27 and TRBJ2-1; 11 bases fit TRBD2. The length of the CDR3 is 17 residues. Trimming at V came to 2 bases and at J to 4 bases, leaving 7 bases not matched to a gene. The germline CDR1 and CDR2 sequences are MNHEY and SMNVEV (reference sequence). The CDR3 coding sequence is TGTGCCAGCAGTTTAGCGCTAGCGGGGGGACTTTACAATGAGCAGTTCTTC. Residues: CASSLALAGGLYNEQFF.

This clonotype was detected a few times. This chain joins TRBV12-3 or TRBV12-4 and TRBJ1-1; tentative D call: TRBD1 (5 bases). The CDR3 is 14 amino acids. V gave up 5 bases and J gave up 4 bases, with 14 bases separating them. The CDR3, as DNA: TGTGCCAGCAGTCCCTCCAGGGTTGGCACTGAAGCTTTCTTT. Protein sequence: CASSPSRVGTEAFF.

In its sample, this clonotype was seen a few times. This sequence joins TRBV10-3 and TRBJ2-5; 8 bases fit TRBD1. Germline V lookup: CDR1 ENHRY, CDR2 SYGVKD. V gave up 6 bases and J gave up 4 bases; unmatched junction bases: 7. The CDR3 is 14 amino acids. CDR3 residues: CAIRPDRGGETQYF. The CDR3, as DNA: TGTGCCATCAGACCCGACAGGGGAGGAGAGACCCAGTACTTC.

This clonotype has a handful of counts. The chain recombines TRBV20-1 with TRBJ1-1, with D possibly matching TRBD1 (6 bases). CDR3 length: 13 residues. V lost 2 bases and J 4 bases, leaving 11 bases between the germline ends. Germline V gene lookup returns CDR1 DFQATT and CDR2 SNEGSKA (reference sequence). CDR3 residues: CSARNRVGTEAFF. The CDR3 bases are TGCAGTGCTAGAAACAGGGTGGGCACTGAAGCTTTCTTT.

This clonotype was detected only a few times. The genes are TRBV7-2 and TRBJ1-2; D perhaps matches TRBD1 (6 bases). The germline V and J ends were trimmed by 1 base and 4 bases, with 13 bases remaining between them. Germline V gene data show CDR1 as SGHTA and CDR2 as FQGNSA. This CDR3 spans 15 amino acids. The CDR3 DNA sequence: TGTGCCAGCAGCTTAGATTGGCACAGGGTCTATGGCTACACCTTC. This sequence encodes CASSLDWHRVYGYTF.

This clonotype was found a few times. This chain joins TRBV29-1 and TRBJ2-3; D unclear. Germline V lookup: CDR1 SQVTM, CDR2 ANQGSEA. Trimming pared 0 bases from V and 0 bases from J, leaving 13 bases between. This CDR3 spans 16 amino acids. DNA for the CDR3: TGCAGCGTTGAAGATCGTGCTAGACTTAGCACAGATACGCAGTATTTT. The encoded protein is CSVEDRARLSTDTQYF.

This sequence joins TRBV7-2 and TRBJ2-5, with TRBD2 matching 8 bases. Germline trimming cut 2 bases from V and 4 bases from J; bases unmatched to any gene: 3. The CDR3 totals 14 residues. The V gene's germline CDR1 is SGHTA and CDR2 FQGNSA. The CDR3 loop reads CASSLSAGGETQYF. Here the CDR3 DNA reads TGTGCCAGCAGCTTATCTGCGGGGGGAGAGACCCAGTACTTC.

The rearrangement uses TRBV5-8 and TRBJ2-3; D may be TRBD2 (5 bases). The V end lost 4 bases, the J end lost 2 bases, and 14 bases lay between the germline ends. The CDR3 runs 15 residues. Per germline, CDR1 SGHTS and CDR2 YDEGEE. CDR3 nucleotides: TGTGCCAGCAGCCTCGGCCAGCGGACCACAGATACGCAGTATTTT. Its translation is CASSLGQRTTDTQYF.

This clonotype has a handful of counts. This chain joins TRBV4-3 and TRBJ1-1; possibly TRBD1 for D (6 bases). Trimming took off 0 bases at V and 5 bases at J, with 13 bases between the two ends. This CDR3 has 15 residues. CDR1 LGHNA and CDR2 YSLEER come from the germline V gene. The CDR3 is CASSQDWKGGTEAFF. DNA of the CDR3: TGCGCCAGCAGCCAAGATTGGAAGGGGGGGACTGAAGCTTTCTTT.